Presented here are 10 T cell receptor beta chains from one specimen sequenced in a study of T cell changes during pregnancy in multiple sclerosis. Profiling relied on immunoSEQ multiplex PCR, and the TCRdb table lists in-frame clones only, not all of them. This table has tens of thousands of clones, more than 85% appearing once. Sequenced material: peripheral blood, taken in the third trimester of pregnancy. All receptors come from a female donor in good health, enrolled as a control in a pregnancy study.

This clone is a singleton in its sample. This rearrangement joins TRBV29-1 to TRBJ2-7; a weak D match, TRBD2 (6 bases). Germline assignment: CDR1 SQVTM and CDR2 ANQGSEA. This CDR3 has 13 residues. The ends were cut back, 1 base at V and 2 bases at J, with 9 bases in the middle. This CDR3 reads CSVEASATYEQYF. In nucleotides, the CDR3 is TGCAGCGTTGAAGCTAGCGCTACCTACGAGCAGTACTTC.

The V call is TRBV7-8, the J call TRBJ2-1; maybe TRBD2 (6 bases). The CDR3 is made up of 16 amino acids. V was shortened by 5 bases and J by 0 bases, with 14 bases between the two germline ends. The germline V gene encodes CDR1 SGHVS and CDR2 FQNEAQ. CDR3 DNA: TGTGCCAGCAGCCCGCGGGACTGGAGCTCCTACAATGAGCAGTTCTTC. It specifies CASSPRDWSSYNEQFF.

This rearrangement joins TRBV7-2 to TRBJ2-7; tentative D call: TRBD1 (6 bases). The CDR3 loop spans 14 amino acids. The ends were cut back, 3 bases at V and 2 bases at J, with 11 bases in the middle. From germline, CDR1 is SGHTA and CDR2 FQGNSA. The CDR3 region is CASSLAQGPYEQYF. CDR3 coding DNA: TGTGCCAGCAGCTTGGCGCAGGGGCCCTACGAGCAGTACTTC.

A single count supports this clone. This chain connects TRBV19 to TRBJ1-3; no definite D call. Germline CDR1 LNHDA, CDR2 SQIVND (reference sequence). The CDR3 length is 15 residues. Trimming left V 3 bases short and J 0 bases short, with 9 bases between. For the CDR3, the DNA is TGTGCCAGTAGTATGCTACAGTACTCTGGAAACACCATATATTTT. Translated, it gives CASSMLQYSGNTIYF.

This chain links TRBV2 with TRBJ2-1; 10 bases are a match to TRBD1. The CDR3 has 16 residues. V shed 4 bases and J 5 bases; nucleotides not matched to a gene: 8. Germline lookup yields CDR1 SNHLY and CDR2 FYNNEI. CDR3 in amino acids: CASSVHMGQGNNEQFF. DNA of the CDR3: TGTGCCAGCAGTGTTCATATGGGACAGGGGAACAATGAGCAGTTCTTC.

CDR3: CASSKREEGSQYF. CDR3 sequence (DNA): TGTGCCAGCAGCAAAAGGGAGGAGGGTAGTCAGTATTTT. The V and J genes are TRBV7-2 and TRBJ2-3; TRBD2 might be the D (6 bases). Between the trimmed V and J ends, which lost 5 bases and 12 bases, there was a span of 18 bases. Germline CDR1 reads SGHTA; CDR2 reads FQGNSA. The CDR3 consists of 13 residues.

The chain uses TRBV9 and TRBJ2-3; 9 nucleotides line up with TRBD2. Germline trimming cut 4 bases from V and 3 bases from J; bases unmatched to any gene: 12. This CDR3 is 17 amino acids long. The germline gives CDR1 SGDLS, CDR2 YYNGEE. The CDR3 sequence: CASSPTLAGRGTDTQYF. The CDR3 region has the DNA TGTGCCAGCAGCCCCACCCTAGCGGGAAGAGGAACAGATACGCAGTATTTT.

The gene calls are TRBV7-6 and TRBJ2-1; 10 bases align to TRBD1. J lost 3 bases, V lost 5 bases, and 7 bases had no gene match. CDR3 length: 16 amino acids. From germline, CDR1 is SGHVS and CDR2 FNYEAQ. In DNA form, the CDR3 reads TGTGCCAGCAGCCAAATCGGACAGGGGGACTACAATGAGCAGTTCTTC. It encodes CASSQIGQGDYNEQFF.

The chain is built from TRBV11-3 and TRBJ1-5; D is possibly TRBD1 (5 bases). There are 13 residues in the CDR3. Germline V lookup: CDR1 SGHNT, CDR2 YENEEA. V was trimmed by 4 bases and J by 4 bases, leaving 8 bases between them. CDR3 sequence reads: CASSWGENQPQHF. The CDR3 DNA reads as TGTGCCAGCAGCTGGGGGGAAAATCAGCCCCAGCATTTT.

This chain connects TRBV5-5 to TRBJ1-2, with D possibly matching TRBD1 (5 bases). The CDR3 runs to 12 residues. V shed 5 bases and J shed 8 bases, with 13 bases lying between them. The germline gives CDR1 SGHKS, CDR2 YYEKEE (reference sequence). The CDR3 loop reads CASSFQGSGYTF. Written as DNA, the CDR3 is TGTGCCAGCAGTTTTCAGGGTTCGGGCTACACCTTC.